This is a list of T cell receptor beta chains from one sample in a study of post-analysis software for immune sequencing data. TCRdb reanalysed the PCR reads using MiXCR and keeps one entry per CDR3 protein. The sample yields fewer than 850,000 distinct CDR3 sequences, roughly 46% seen once. The sequencing input was blood. These receptors were taken from a girl between 5 and 17 years old with multiple sclerosis. Both conserved end residues are part of each CDR3. The D gene is left open where the match is weak. The size entry is marked missing in some rows and otherwise reads once, few, many or a size class.

j_call clone_size v_call d_call cdr3_aa cdr3_nt
TRBJ2-3 few TRBV10-3 - CAIRTSTDTQYF TGTGCCATCAGGACTAGCACAGATACGCAGTATTTT
TRBJ1-5 - TRBV20-1 TRBD1 CSAMTGDQPQHF TGCAGTGCAATGACAGGGGATCAGCCCCAGCATTTT
TRBJ2-3 - TRBV6-5 TRBD2 CASSYNAGDTDTQYF TGTGCCAGCAGTTACAATGCGGGAGATACAGATACGCAGTATTTT
TRBJ2-7 few TRBV6-5 TRBD2 CASSYRRVAGVGSYEQYF TGTGCCAGCAGTTACCGCCGGGTAGCGGGAGTGGGGTCCTACGAGCAGTACTTC
TRBJ2-3 - TRBV20-1 - CSARDFTDTQYF TGCAGTGCTAGGGACTTCACAGATACGCAGTATTTT
TRBJ2-5 few TRBV20-1 TRBD2 CSARARLAGVQETQYF TGCAGTGCTAGAGCTAGACTAGCGGGAGTGCAAGAGACCCAGTACTTC
TRBJ2-7 - TRBV25-1 - CASSDQRAYEQYF TGTGCCAGCAGTGACCAAAGGGCCTACGAGCAGTACTTC
TRBJ2-1 - TRBV12-3/TRBV12-4 TRBD2 CASSAGTSGRTAYNEQFF TGTGCCAGCAGTGCCGGGACTAGCGGGAGAACTGCCTACAATGAGCAGTTCTTC
TRBJ2-7 - TRBV20-1 - CSARGSQGEDEQYF TGCAGTGCTAGAGGGTCACAGGGAGAGGACGAGCAGTACTTC
TRBJ2-1 - TRBV6-6 TRBD2 CASSYSTSGRHNEQFF TGTGCCAGCAGTTACTCAACCAGCGGGAGACACAATGAGCAGTTCTTC
TRBJ2-3 - TRBV29-1 - CSVEDRGDTQYF TGCAGCGTTGAAGATCGGGGAGATACGCAGTATTTT
TRBJ2-7 - TRBV6-6 - CASYSGPSYEQYF TGTGCCAGCTACTCAGGGCCCTCCTACGAGCAGTACTTC
TRBJ1-4 - TRBV18 TRBD1 CASSPFDRGYEKLFF TGTGCCAGCTCACCTTTTGACAGGGGGTATGAAAAACTGTTTTTT
TRBJ2-1 few TRBV12-3/TRBV12-4 - CASSPGLGQFF TGTGCCAGCAGTCCCGGGCTAGGGCAGTTCTTC
TRBJ2-1 - TRBV6-2/TRBV6-3 - CASSIEIRNEQFF TGTGCCAGCAGTATAGAGATCAGGAATGAGCAGTTCTTC